These 8 T cell receptor beta chains were sequenced from one sample in a study of regulatory T cells in long-lasting Graves disease. Building the TCR beta libraries relied on iRepertoire HTBI primers, and CDR3 regions underwent Arm-PCR. TCRdb re-analysed the multiplex PCR reads in MiXCR, keeping a single row per CDR3 protein. The sample records about 520,000 distinct CDR3 sequences, about 12% being singletons. Specified time point: newly diagnosed GD, antithyroid drugs for less than 3 months. After RNA was extracted from PBMCs, the TCR library was made from it. These data also formed part of another study, on T cells in Graves' hyperthyroidism and ophthalmopathy.

This sample comprised peripheral blood mononuclear cells (PBMCs), obtained at new diagnosis, from a patient treated with antithyroid drugs. These receptor sequences come from a woman aged 30 to 39 with Graves disease.

This clonotype has a count of ten or more. The chain is built from TRBV19 and TRBJ2-3, with 7 bases lining up with TRBD2. The CDR3 spans 12 residues. Germline CDR1 reads LNHDA; CDR2 reads SQIVND (reference sequence). Unmatched junction bases numbered 2, after V lost 6 bases and J lost 5 bases. The CDR3 spells CASRGGKDTQYF. The CDR3 DNA sequence: TGTGCCAGTAGGGGGGGGAAAGATACGCAGTATTTT. Using reference TRBV19 and TRBJ2-3 for the parts outside the CDR3, the full variable domain is DGGITQSPKYLFRKEGQNVTLSCEQNLNHDAMYWYRQDPGQGLRLIYYSQIVNDFQKGDIAEGYSVSREKKESFPLTVTSAQKNPTAFYLCASRGGKDTQYFGPGTRLTVL.

The table lists this clonotype with many counts. The gene calls are TRBV6-5 and TRBJ2-1; 12 positions match TRBD1. The V segment lost 4 bases and the J segment 6 bases; nucleotides outside the gene matches: 10. CDR3 length: 17 amino acids. From germline, CDR1 is MNHEY and CDR2 SVGAGI. CDR3 sequence: CASSSGTGGASPNEQFF. The CDR3 DNA sequence: TGTGCCAGCAGTTCCGGGACAGGGGGCGCGAGTCCCAATGAGCAGTTCTTC.

This clonotype was counted ten times or more. This chain connects TRBV10-3 to TRBJ2-1, with 14 nucleotides matching TRBD2. With V trimmed by 3 bases and J by 8 bases, 3 bases remained unmatched. The CDR3 spans 15 residues. Germline V gene sequence: CDR1 ENHRY, CDR2 SYGVKD. The CDR3 is CAISEGLAGGYEQFF. The CDR3 DNA is TGTGCCATCAGTGAAGGACTAGCGGGAGGTTATGAGCAGTTCTTC.

This clonotype was observed many times. The chain couples TRBV7-6 to TRBJ2-3, with D possibly being TRBD2 (6 bases). Germline V gene lookup returns CDR1 SGHVS and CDR2 FNYEAQ. The CDR3 contains 15 residues. V lost 4 bases and J lost 2, with 13 bases in between. Here the CDR3 DNA reads TGTGCCAGCAGCTCGCTGGGGGGTGACACAGATACGCAGTATTTT. As protein: CASSSLGGDTDTQYF.

This clonotype was counted ten times or more. The V gene is TRBV5-1, the J gene TRBJ1-1, with TRBD1 identical over 7 bases. V lost 7 bases to trimming and J lost 5 bases; unmatched junction nucleotides: 11. The CDR3 runs 14 residues. Germline V lookup: CDR1 SGHRS, CDR2 YFSETQ. For the CDR3, the DNA is TGCGCCAGCGGCAGGGGGGGCAGTACGACTGAAGCTTTCTTT. Translated: CASGRGGSTTEAFF. Together with reference TRBV5-1 and TRBJ1-1, the CDR3 gives the full variable domain: KAGVTQTPRYLIKTRGQQVTLSCSPISGHRSVSWYQQTPGQGLQFLFEYFSETQRNKGNFPGRFSGRQFSNSRSEMNVSTLELGDSALYLCASGRGGSTTEAFFGQGTRLTVV.

This clonotype was found many times. The chain recombines TRBV3-1 with TRBJ2-2; no clear D. Germline V gene sequence: CDR1 LGHDT, CDR2 YNNKEL (reference sequence). The CDR3 extends over 14 amino acids. The V and J ends lost 0 bases and 6 bases respectively, with 8 bases between them. The CDR3 bases are TGTGCCAGCAGCCAAGAGGCAAGGGCCGGGGAGCTGTTTTTT. It codes for CASSQEARAGELFF.

This clonotype was picked up many times. This chain links TRBV7-9 with TRBJ2-3, with D uncertain. V lost 3 bases to trimming and J lost 0 bases, with 13 bases between them. Germline values: CDR1 SEHNR, CDR2 FQNEAQ (reference sequence). This CDR3 is built from 16 residues. CDR3 bases: TGTGCCAGCAGCTTGGGTCAAGTCTCTAGCACAGATACGCAGTATTTT. As protein: CASSLGQVSSTDTQYF.

This clonotype was counted at least ten times. The chain is built from TRBV2 and TRBJ1-1; no clear D gene. This CDR3 spans 16 amino acids. V lost 0 bases and J lost 1, with 12 bases in between. In germline, CDR1 is SNHLY, CDR2 FYNNEI. The CDR3 nucleotides read TGTGCCAGCAGTGAAGCTACGGACTTTCGGAACACTGAAGCTTTCTTT. As protein: CASSEATDFRNTEAFF.